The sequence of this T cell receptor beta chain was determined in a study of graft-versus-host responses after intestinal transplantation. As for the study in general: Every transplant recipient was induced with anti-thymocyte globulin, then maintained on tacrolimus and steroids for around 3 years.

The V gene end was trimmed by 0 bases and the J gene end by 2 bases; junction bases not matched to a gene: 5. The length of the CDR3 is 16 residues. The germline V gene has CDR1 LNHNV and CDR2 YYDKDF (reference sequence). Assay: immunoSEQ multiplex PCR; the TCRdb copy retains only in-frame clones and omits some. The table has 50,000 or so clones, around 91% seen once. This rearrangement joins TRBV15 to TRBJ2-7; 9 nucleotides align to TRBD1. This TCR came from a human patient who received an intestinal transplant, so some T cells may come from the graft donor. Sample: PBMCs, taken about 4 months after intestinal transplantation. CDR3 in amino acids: CATSRDRGTGTYEQYF. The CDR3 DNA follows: TGTGCCACCAGCAGAGATAGGGGGACAGGGACCTACGAGCAGTACTTC.